A single sample gave rise to the 29 T cell receptor beta chains below, sequenced in a study of blood T cell repertoires in COVID-19. The data were produced by immunoSEQ multiplex PCR, yet TCRdb's version contains in-frame clones alone and is incomplete. This sample has 95,000 to 150,000 clones, with 86% found just once. Input material: peripheral blood. The receptors derive from a man aged 35-49 years with acute or convalescent COVID-19.

The chain combines TRBV5-4 with TRBJ2-5; D possibly corresponds to TRBD1 (5 bases). CDR1 and CDR2 (germline): SGHNT, YYREEE (reference sequence). The CDR3 totals 14 residues. V gave up 4 bases and J gave up 0 bases, with 10 bases separating them. Here the CDR3 DNA reads TGTGCCAGCAGCCCATGGACAAACCAAGAGACCCAGTACTTC. Residues: CASSPWTNQETQYF.

The genes are TRBV20-1 and TRBJ2-7; D may be TRBD2 (6 bases). This CDR3 is 14 amino acids long. Trimming removed 3 bases from V and 0 bases from J, with 12 bases in between. Germline CDR1 DFQATT, CDR2 SNEGSKA (reference sequence). This CDR3 is CSASGTGISYEQYF. CDR3 bases: TGCAGTGCTAGTGGGACTGGTATCTCCTACGAGCAGTACTTC.

The rearrangement joins TRBV6-5 to TRBJ2-1; D uncertain. CDR3 length: 13 residues. Germline CDR1 reads MNHEY; CDR2 reads SVGAGI. V lost 0 bases, J lost 5 bases, and 5 bases lay in between. This CDR3 reads CASSYSTNNEQFF. CDR3 nucleotides: TGTGCCAGCAGTTACTCAACAAACAATGAGCAGTTCTTC.

The gene calls are TRBV7-9 and TRBJ1-1, with D hard to call. V was shortened by 1 base and J by 11 bases, with 11 bases between the two germline ends. The CDR3 sequence is 12 residues long. CDR1 SEHNR and CDR2 FQNEAQ come from the germline V gene (reference sequence). The CDR3 DNA reads TGTGCCAGCAGCTTAGGCAGCCGGGAGGCTTTCTTT. Amino acid sequence: CASSLGSREAFF. Filled out from reference TRBV7-9 and TRBJ1-1, the complete variable domain reads DTGVSQNPRHKITKRGQNVTFRCDPISEHNRLYWYRQTLGQGPEFLTYFQNEAQLEKSRLLSDRFSAERPKGSFSTLEIQRTEQGDSAMYLCASSLGSREAFFGQGTRLTVV.

V usage is TRBV30 and J usage is TRBJ2-2; 10 positions agree with TRBD2. The J segment lost 6 bases and the V segment lost 2 bases, leaving 9 bases of the junction unmatched. The V gene's germline CDR1 is GTSNPN and CDR2 SVGIG (reference sequence). The CDR3 consists of 16 residues. The chain's CDR3 is CAWSRSAGGPSGELFF. The CDR3 region has the DNA TGTGCCTGGAGTAGGTCAGCGGGAGGGCCTTCCGGGGAGCTGTTTTTT. The whole variable domain, filled in from reference TRBV30 and TRBJ2-2, reads SQTIHQWPATLVQPVGSPLSLECTVEGTSNPNLYWYRQAAGRGLQLLFYSVGIGQISSEVPQNLSASRPQDRQFILSSKKLLLSDSGFYLCAWSRSAGGPSGELFFGEGSRLTVL.

This clone has just a few counts. The V and J genes are TRBV11-3 and TRBJ2-2, with TRBD1 matching 8 bases. CDR1 is SGHNT, CDR2 YENEEA, per germline. Trimming took 5 bases from V and 6 from J; bases not matched to a gene: 8. The CDR3 loop spans 15 amino acids. CDR3 DNA: TGTGCCAGCAGCGCGAGTACAGGGGGACCCGGGGAGCTGTTTTTT. Its translation: CASSASTGGPGELFF.

This clone was observed once. The V and J genes are TRBV13 and TRBJ2-3; no definite D call. In germline, CDR1 is PRHDT, CDR2 FYEKMQ (reference sequence). CDR3 length equals 15 residues. Trimming removed 2 bases from V and 3 bases from J, with 12 bases in between. As DNA, the CDR3 is TGTGCCAGCAGCTTAAGAGTTTCGAGTACAGATACGCAGTATTTT. Its protein is CASSLRVSSTDTQYF.

The chain is built from TRBV19 and TRBJ2-1; D remains ambiguous. This CDR3 has 13 residues. Germline CDR1 LNHDA, CDR2 SQIVND (reference sequence). V lost 4 bases and J lost 0, with 4 bases in between. The chain's CDR3 is CASSTVSYNEQFF. CDR3 DNA: TGTGCCAGTAGTACAGTCTCCTACAATGAGCAGTTCTTC.

This chain connects TRBV19 to TRBJ2-7; maybe TRBD1 (6 bases). In germline, CDR1 is LNHDA, CDR2 SQIVND (reference sequence). CDR3 length: 15 amino acids. Trimming took off 5 bases at V and 2 bases at J, with 16 bases between the two ends. The CDR3 sequence is CASSLQGANAYEQYF. The CDR3 bases are TGTGCCAGTAGTCTACAGGGAGCGAATGCCTACGAGCAGTACTTC.

The chain combines TRBV7-9 with TRBJ1-6; D gene unclear. Trimming cost V 1 base and J 6 bases, with 10 bases left between them. This CDR3 has 15 residues. Germline-derived CDR1 and CDR2 are SEHNR and FQNEAQ (reference sequence). The CDR3 DNA follows: TGTGCCAGCAGCTTAGAGGGTAGCGGTAATTCACCCCTCCACTTT. The encoded protein is CASSLEGSGNSPLHF.

The CDR3 DNA reads as TGTGCCAGCAGCCAATTGACTAGCGCTCTACAAGAGACCCAGTACTTC. This codes for CASSQLTSALQETQYF. This rearrangement joins TRBV14 to TRBJ2-5; 8 nucleotides agree with TRBD2. The CDR3 is 16 residues long. Trimming removed 2 bases from V and 2 bases from J; junction bases left unmatched: 7. Germline values: CDR1 SGHDN, CDR2 FVKESK. The whole variable domain, filled in from reference TRBV14 and TRBJ2-5, reads EAGVTQFPSHSVIEKGQTVTLRCDPISGHDNLYWYRRVMGKEIKFLLHFVKESKQDESGMPNNRFLAERTGGTYSTLKVQPAELEDSGVYFCASSQLTSALQETQYFGPGTRLLVL.

The CDR3 reads CASSQDGRGTEAFF. CDR3 DNA sequence: TGTGCCAGCAGCCAAGATGGACGGGGGACTGAAGCTTTCTTT. J is TRBJ1-1 and V is TRBV3-1 (or the pseudogene TRBV3-2), with a weak D call TRBD1 (5 bases). The length of the CDR3 is 14 residues. Trimming pared 0 bases from V and 5 bases from J, leaving 10 bases between. The germline gives CDR1 LGHDT, CDR2 YNNKEL (reference sequence).

J is TRBJ1-1 and V is TRBV19; maybe TRBD1 (6 bases). V was pared by 6 bases and J by 1 base, with 15 bases between. CDR1 and CDR2 (germline): LNHDA, SQIVND (reference sequence). CDR3 length equals 15 residues. The CDR3 DNA reads TGTGCCAGTAGGGGGTCGCGGGGGGCGAACACTGAAGCTTTCTTT. Protein product: CASRGSRGANTEAFF.

The rearrangement uses TRBV5-1 and TRBJ2-2; 7 nucleotides line up with TRBD1. Germline-derived CDR1 and CDR2 are SGHRS and YFSETQ. The CDR3 spans 15 residues. V lost 2 bases and J lost 0; bases outside the gene matches: 1. CDR3 bases: TGCGCCAGCAGCTTAGGGGGCGCGAACACCGGGGAGCTGTTTTTT. It codes for CASSLGGANTGELFF. The variable domain in full, with the rest retrieved from reference TRBV5-1 and TRBJ2-2, is KAGVTQTPRYLIKTRGQQVTLSCSPISGHRSVSWYQQTPGQGLQFLFEYFSETQRNKGNFPGRFSGRQFSNSRSEMNVSTLELGDSALYLCASSLGGANTGELFFGEGSRLTVL.

The rearrangement uses TRBV2 and TRBJ1-5; tentatively, D is TRBD1 (5 bases). The CDR3 consists of 15 residues. Germline V gene data show CDR1 as SNHLY and CDR2 as FYNNEI. V was shortened by 4 bases and J by 0 bases, with 10 bases between the two germline ends. CDR3 loop: CASSGGTSSNQPQHF. As DNA, the CDR3 is TGTGCCAGCAGTGGCGGGACGAGTAGCAATCAGCCCCAGCATTTT.

This chain connects TRBV19 to TRBJ1-1; D possibly corresponds to TRBD1 (5 bases). The CDR3 is 14 amino acids. Between the trimmed V and J ends, which lost 9 bases and 0 bases, there was a span of 14 bases. The germline gives CDR1 LNHDA, CDR2 SQIVND (reference sequence). The CDR3 coding sequence is TGTGCCAGCAGGAGGGGTTACTTGAACACTGAAGCTTTCTTT. As protein: CASRRGYLNTEAFF.

V gene TRBV30 combines with J gene TRBJ1-5, with D hard to call. Looked up from germline, CDR1 is GTSNPN and CDR2 is SVGIG (reference sequence). The CDR3 runs to 14 residues. The germline V and J ends were trimmed by 8 bases and 6 bases, with 20 bases remaining between them. CDR3 sequence reads: CAVSRRGAVQPQHF. CDR3 in DNA: TGTGCCGTCAGCAGGCGGGGAGCGGTTCAGCCCCAGCATTTT.

The rearrangement links TRBV5-1 to TRBJ2-1; D could derive from TRBD1 or TRBD2 (5 bases each). This CDR3 is 15 amino acids long. The V gene's germline CDR1 is SGHRS and CDR2 YFSETQ. Between the trimmed V and J ends, which lost 4 bases and 5 bases, there was a span of 16 bases. The CDR3 bases are TGCGCCAGCAGCATGGGACCGACTCCAAACAATGAGCAGTTCTTC. Its protein is CASSMGPTPNNEQFF. Full variable domain (missing parts from reference TRBV5-1 and TRBJ2-1): KAGVTQTPRYLIKTRGQQVTLSCSPISGHRSVSWYQQTPGQGLQFLFEYFSETQRNKGNFPGRFSGRQFSNSRSEMNVSTLELGDSALYLCASSMGPTPNNEQFFGPGTRLTVL.

V usage is TRBV19 and J usage is TRBJ1-1; D not resolved. Per the germline V gene, CDR1 is LNHDA and CDR2 is SQIVND (reference sequence). Trimming pared 3 bases from V and 7 bases from J, leaving 6 bases between. The CDR3 has 11 amino acids. The CDR3 coding sequence is TGTGCCAGTAGTATCAGACTTGAAGCTTTCTTT. This encodes CASSIRLEAFF.

The chain carries TRBV24-1 and TRBJ2-2, with D perhaps TRBD1 (6 bases). This CDR3 region has 16 residues. From germline, CDR1 is KGHDR and CDR2 SFDVKD. V lost 4 bases to trimming and J lost 4 bases, with 15 bases between them. In DNA, the CDR3 is TGTGCCACCAGTGAGACAGGAACTTGGGGCACCGGGGAGCTGTTTTTT. Encoded protein: CATSETGTWGTGELFF.

V is TRBV3-1 (or the pseudogene TRBV3-2) and J is TRBJ1-2; 11 nucleotides align to TRBD1. In germline, CDR1 is LGHDT, CDR2 YNNKEL (reference sequence). The CDR3 is made up of 16 amino acids. With 0 bases clipped from V and 4 bases from J, the junction kept 4 bases outside the gene matches. The CDR3 sequence: CASSQDWTGGIYGYTF. The CDR3 DNA is TGTGCCAGCAGCCAAGATTGGACAGGGGGCATCTATGGCTACACCTTC.

The chain links TRBV5-4 to TRBJ1-2; D not certain. V shed 2 bases and J shed 5 bases, with 10 bases lying between them. CDR1 SGHNT and CDR2 YYREEE come from the germline V gene (reference sequence). This CDR3 region has 13 residues. The chain's CDR3 is CASSFSGGYGYTF. Written as DNA, the CDR3 is TGTGCCAGCAGCTTTTCGGGCGGGTATGGCTACACCTTC.

The chain joins TRBV7-6 to TRBJ1-6, with 7 bases fitting TRBD1. Looked up from germline, CDR1 is SGHVS and CDR2 is FNYEAQ. The CDR3 extends over 15 amino acids. V was clipped by 6 bases and J by 7 bases; unmatched bases: 9. CDR3 residues: CASRPDRAVNSPLHF. CDR3 nucleotides: TGTGCCAGCAGACCAGACAGGGCTGTGAATTCACCCCTCCACTTT.

The CDR3 protein is CASSKGAYNEQFF. The CDR3 coding sequence is TGCGCCAGCAGCAAGGGGGCCTACAATGAGCAGTTCTTC. The rearrangement uses TRBV4-3 and TRBJ2-1; maybe TRBD1 (6 bases). CDR3 length equals 13 residues. The germline V gene encodes CDR1 LGHNA and CDR2 YSLEER. The V end lost 5 bases, the J end lost 2 bases, and 7 bases lay between the germline ends.

The V gene is TRBV19, the J gene TRBJ1-1; 7 nucleotides match TRBD1. Germline CDR1 and CDR2: LNHDA and SQIVND (reference sequence). The J segment lost 3 bases and the V segment lost 4 bases, leaving 5 bases of the junction unmatched. The CDR3 has 14 amino acids. The CDR3 bases are TGTGCCAGTAGTACCCCCGGGACAGACACTGAAGCTTTCTTT. The encoded protein is CASSTPGTDTEAFF.

Remarks on this clone: The junction departs from germline at one end; a sequencing error may be responsible. This chain connects TRBV7-9 to TRBJ1-3, with D unclear. Germline V gives CDR1 SEHNR, CDR2 FQNEAQ (reference sequence). The CDR3 runs to 13 residues. The CDR3 loop reads CASSLGYGDTIYF. The CDR3 DNA follows: TGTGCCAGCAGCTTAGGGTATGGAGACACCATATATTTT.

The chain carries TRBV29-1 and TRBJ1-2; a weak D match, TRBD1 (5 bases). The CDR3 loop spans 12 amino acids. The germline CDR1 and CDR2 sequences are SQVTM and ANQGSEA. V was clipped by 3 bases and J by 3 bases, with 8 bases between them. CDR3 in amino acids: CSVDQGDYGYTF. CDR3 coding DNA: TGCAGCGTTGATCAGGGTGACTATGGCTACACCTTC. The variable domain in full, completed from reference TRBV29-1 and TRBJ1-2, reads SAVISQKPSRDICQRGTSLTIQCQVDSQVTMMFWYRQQPGQSLTLIATANQGSEATYESGFVIDKFPISRPNLTFSTLTVSNMSPEDSSIYLCSVDQGDYGYTFGSGTRLTVV.

The chain couples TRBV7-8 to TRBJ1-5; unclear D gene. Germline CDR1 and CDR2: SGHVS and FQNEAQ. V lost 5 bases to trimming and J lost 4 bases, with 6 bases between them. The CDR3 covers 12 residues. CDR3 sequence (DNA): TGTGCCAGCAGCCCCCTGAATCAGCCCCAGCATTTT. Amino acids: CASSPLNQPQHF. The full variable domain, completed using reference TRBV7-8 and TRBJ1-5, is GAGVSQSPRYKVAKRGQDVALRCDPISGHVSLFWYQQALGQGPEFLTYFQNEAQLDKSGLPSDRFFAERPEGSVSTLKIQRTQQEDSAVYLCASSPLNQPQHFGDGTRLSIL.

The chain combines TRBV25-1 with TRBJ2-1, with a possible D match to TRBD2 (5 bases). This CDR3 comprises 14 residues. The V gene lost 3 bases and the J gene lost 8 bases, with 14 bases spanning the gap. CDR1 and CDR2 (germline): MGHDK, SYGVNS. The CDR3 DNA sequence: TGTGCCAGCAGTGACGGATTCCCGGAGGATGAGCAGTTCTTC. Translated: CASSDGFPEDEQFF.